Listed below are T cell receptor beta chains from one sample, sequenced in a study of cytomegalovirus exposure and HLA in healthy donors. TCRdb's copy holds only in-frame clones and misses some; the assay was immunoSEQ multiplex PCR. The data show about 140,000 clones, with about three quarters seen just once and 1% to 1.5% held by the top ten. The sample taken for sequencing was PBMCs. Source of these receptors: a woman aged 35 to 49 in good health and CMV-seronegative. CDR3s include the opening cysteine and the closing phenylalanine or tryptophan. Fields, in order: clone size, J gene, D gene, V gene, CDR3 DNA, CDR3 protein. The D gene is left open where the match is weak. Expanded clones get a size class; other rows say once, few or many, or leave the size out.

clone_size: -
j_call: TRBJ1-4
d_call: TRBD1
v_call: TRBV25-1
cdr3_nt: TGTGCCAGCACCACTGGCACAGGGGTGGGGACGGGTGAAAAACTGTTTTTT
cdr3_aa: CASTTGTGVGTGEKLFF

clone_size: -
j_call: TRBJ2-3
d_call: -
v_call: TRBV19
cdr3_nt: TGTGCCAGTACACCCCTTGGCAGGGGCCTTAGCACAGATACGCAGTATTTT
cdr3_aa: CASTPLGRGLSTDTQYF

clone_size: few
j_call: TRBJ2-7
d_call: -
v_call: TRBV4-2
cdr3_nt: TGTGCCAGCAGCCAAGAGGCGGGGAACTCCTACGAGCAGTACTTC
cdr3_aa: CASSQEAGNSYEQYF

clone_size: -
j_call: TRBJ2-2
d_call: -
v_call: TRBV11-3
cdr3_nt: TGTGCCAGCAGCTTAAGGGGCGAGAACACCGGGGAGCTGTTTTTT
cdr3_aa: CASSLRGENTGELFF

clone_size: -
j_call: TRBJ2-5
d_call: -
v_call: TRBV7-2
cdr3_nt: TGTGCCAGCAGCTTAGGCGGAGCTTTGGAGACCCAGTACTTC
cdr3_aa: CASSLGGALETQYF

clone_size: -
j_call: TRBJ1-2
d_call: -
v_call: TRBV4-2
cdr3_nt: TGTGCCAGCAGCCAAGATACAGGGCCAGGGGCCTATGGCTACACCTTC
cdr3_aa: CASSQDTGPGAYGYTF

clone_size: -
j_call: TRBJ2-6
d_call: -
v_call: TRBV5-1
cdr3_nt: TGCGCCAGCAGTCTATACTCTGGGGCCAACGTCCTGACTTTC
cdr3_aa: CASSLYSGANVLTF

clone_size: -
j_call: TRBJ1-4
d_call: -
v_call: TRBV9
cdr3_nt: TGTGCCAGCAGTGACGGGGGGGCTAATGAAAAACTGTTTTTT
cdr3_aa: CASSDGGANEKLFF

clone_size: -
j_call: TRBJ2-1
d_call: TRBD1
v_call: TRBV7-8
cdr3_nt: TGTGCCAGCAGCTTAGTGGACAGGGCTTTCGATGAGCAGTTCTTC
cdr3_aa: CASSLVDRAFDEQFF

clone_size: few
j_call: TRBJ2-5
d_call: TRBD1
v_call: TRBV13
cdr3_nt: TGTGCCAGCAGCTTCTGGGACAGGGTAGAGCAAGAGACCCAGTACTTC
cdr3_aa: CASSFWDRVEQETQYF

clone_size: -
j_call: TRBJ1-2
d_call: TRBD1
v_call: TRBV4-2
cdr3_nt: TGTGCCAGCAGCCAAGATCGTGGACAGGGTTTTAAGTCCTTC
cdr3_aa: CASSQDRGQGFKSF

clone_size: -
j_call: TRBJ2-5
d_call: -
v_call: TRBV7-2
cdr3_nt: TGTGCCAGCAGTCTGGTTAGAGAGACCCAGTACTTC
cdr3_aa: CASSLVRETQYF

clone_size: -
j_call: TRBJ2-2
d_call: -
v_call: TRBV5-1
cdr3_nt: TGCGCCAGCAGCTTGGTCACAGGTCCTGGCGGGGAGCTGTTTTTT
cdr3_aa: CASSLVTGPGGELFF

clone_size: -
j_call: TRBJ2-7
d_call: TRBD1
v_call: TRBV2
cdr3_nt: TGTGCCAGCGGTGAGCTGGACAGGGGATTTAACTACGAGCAGTACTTC
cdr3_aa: CASGELDRGFNYEQYF

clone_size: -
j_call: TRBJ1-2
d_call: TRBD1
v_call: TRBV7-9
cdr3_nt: TGTGCCAGCAGCTCCCAGGGGGGTAACTATGGCTACACCTTC
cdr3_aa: CASSSQGGNYGYTF

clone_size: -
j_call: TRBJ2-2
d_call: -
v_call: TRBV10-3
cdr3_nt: TGTGCCAGCTTGACAGACACCGGGGAGCTGTTTTTT
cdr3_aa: CASLTDTGELFF

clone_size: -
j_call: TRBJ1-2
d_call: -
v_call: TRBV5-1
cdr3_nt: TGCGCCAGCACTCCTGGGGGGGGGTCGGACTATGGCTACACCTTC
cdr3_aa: CASTPGGGSDYGYTF

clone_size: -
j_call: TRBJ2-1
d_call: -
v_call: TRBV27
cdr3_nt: TGTGCCAGCAGATTTTCGGGATCCTCCTACAATGAGCAGTTCTTC
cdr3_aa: CASRFSGSSYNEQFF